This paragraph covers one T cell receptor beta chain sequence. This specimen comes from a study of T cell changes during pregnancy in multiple sclerosis. TCRdb's table, derived via immunoSEQ multiplex PCR, lists solely in-frame clones and lacks some. The table lists around 62,000 clones, just over 90% of them singletons. The germline gives CDR1 SEHNR, CDR2 FQNEAQ (reference sequence). The CDR3 is made up of 13 amino acids. Unmatched junction bases numbered 11, after V lost 5 bases and J lost 11 bases. The source is a female donor with multiple sclerosis, enrolled in a pregnancy study. The chain couples TRBV7-9 to TRBJ1-1; TRBD1 matches at 7 bases. Sequenced here: CD8+ T cells from peripheral blood mononuclear cells, sampled in the second trimester of pregnancy. The CDR3 DNA is TGTGCCAGCAGCCCCCAGGGGGACCCGCGGGCTTTCTTT. As protein: CASSPQGDPRAFF.